This is a list of T cell receptor beta chains from one sample in a study of blood T cell repertoires in COVID-19. Only in-frame clones appear in the TCRdb table, and some are missing; sequencing was by immunoSEQ multiplex PCR. The sample gives 310,000 or so clones, about 93% of which show up once; more than 0.95% is in the top ten. Source material: PBMCs or T cells enriched from blood (not recorded which). These receptors were obtained from a woman in her 30s who had recovered from COVID-19. Each CDR3 is given with its conserved first and last residue. A D gene is named only where the DNA matches it firmly. Where a row states a size, it is once, few, many or the class of an expanded clone; other rows omit it.

j_gene: TRBJ2-5
abundance: NA
len: 13
d_gene: NA
v_gene: TRBV9
CDR3aa: CASSPSGSETQYF
CDR3nt: TGTGCCAGCAGCCCCTCGGGGAGTGAGACCCAGTACTTC

j_gene: TRBJ1-6
abundance: NA
len: 18
d_gene: NA
v_gene: TRBV27
CDR3aa: CASMGSEGFPYDNSPLHF
CDR3nt: TGTGCCAGCATGGGTTCGGAGGGCTTTCCCTACGATAATTCACCCCTCCACTTT

j_gene: TRBJ1-6
abundance: NA
len: 13
d_gene: NA
v_gene: TRBV12-3/TRBV12-4
CDR3aa: CASSLLTGSPLHF
CDR3nt: TGTGCCAGCAGCCTTCTGACTGGCTCACCCCTCCACTTT

j_gene: TRBJ2-5
abundance: once
len: 19
d_gene: TRBD2
v_gene: TRBV6-6
CDR3aa: CASSRGLAGSLRAEETQYF
CDR3nt: TGTGCCAGCAGTCGGGGGCTAGCGGGATCTTTACGCGCCGAAGAGACCCAGTACTTC

j_gene: TRBJ2-3
abundance: NA
len: 13
d_gene: TRBD2
v_gene: TRBV19
CDR3aa: CASTSGSADTQYF
CDR3nt: TGTGCCAGTACTAGCGGGAGCGCAGATACGCAGTATTTT

j_gene: TRBJ1-2
abundance: few
len: 14
d_gene: TRBD1
v_gene: TRBV6-6
CDR3aa: CASSLTGRSYGYTF
CDR3nt: TGTGCCAGCAGTTTGACAGGGAGGAGCTATGGCTACACCTTC

j_gene: TRBJ1-1
abundance: NA
len: 15
d_gene: NA
v_gene: TRBV19
CDR3aa: CASTTGQRRGTEAFF
CDR3nt: TGTGCCAGTACCACCGGCCAGCGCAGGGGCACTGAAGCTTTCTTT

j_gene: TRBJ1-4
abundance: NA
len: 15
d_gene: TRBD1
v_gene: TRBV27
CDR3aa: CASSWDSFATGKLFF
CDR3nt: TGTGCCAGCAGCTGGGACAGTTTCGCAACAGGAAAACTGTTTTTT

j_gene: TRBJ2-2
abundance: NA
len: 15
d_gene: TRBD1
v_gene: TRBV19
CDR3aa: CASIADRAVTGELFF
CDR3nt: TGTGCCAGTATCGCGGACAGGGCAGTCACCGGGGAGCTGTTTTTT

j_gene: TRBJ1-5
abundance: NA
len: 15
d_gene: NA
v_gene: TRBV16
CDR3aa: CASSQFLQGNQPQHF
CDR3nt: TGTGCCAGCAGCCAATTTTTACAGGGCAATCAGCCCCAGCATTTT

j_gene: TRBJ2-3
abundance: NA
len: 17
d_gene: TRBD2
v_gene: TRBV19
CDR3aa: CASSSSGISGPSDTQYF
CDR3nt: TGTGCCAGTAGTTCTAGCGGGATATCAGGCCCATCAGATACGCAGTATTTT

j_gene: TRBJ1-1
abundance: NA
len: 12
d_gene: NA
v_gene: TRBV12-5
CDR3aa: CASGLPDTEAFF
CDR3nt: TGTGCTAGTGGTTTGCCAGACACTGAAGCTTTCTTT

j_gene: TRBJ2-3
abundance: NA
len: 15
d_gene: NA
v_gene: TRBV11-2
CDR3aa: CASSAGTHRTDTQYF
CDR3nt: TGTGCCAGCAGCGCTGGGACACATAGGACAGATACGCAGTATTTT

j_gene: TRBJ1-1
abundance: NA
len: 14
d_gene: NA
v_gene: TRBV9
CDR3aa: CASSVPGGNTEAFF
CDR3nt: TGTGCCAGCAGCGTCCCGGGGGGCAACACTGAAGCTTTCTTT

j_gene: TRBJ2-1
abundance: NA
len: 17
d_gene: NA
v_gene: TRBV6-4
CDR3aa: CASSDTSIGGRYNEQFF
CDR3nt: TGTGCCAGCAGTGACACCTCGATTGGCGGTCGGTACAATGAGCAGTTCTTC

j_gene: TRBJ2-5
abundance: few
len: 16
d_gene: TRBD2
v_gene: TRBV11-2
CDR3aa: CASSPRTSGREKTQYF
CDR3nt: TGTGCCAGCAGCCCCCGGACTAGCGGGAGGGAAAAGACCCAGTACTTC

j_gene: TRBJ2-2
abundance: NA
len: 14
d_gene: TRBD1
v_gene: TRBV18
CDR3aa: CASSPGQITGELFF
CDR3nt: TGTGCCAGCTCACCGGGACAGATCACCGGGGAGCTGTTTTTT

j_gene: TRBJ2-1
abundance: NA
len: 17
d_gene: TRBD2
v_gene: TRBV19
CDR3aa: CASTPFAGDSSYNEQFF
CDR3nt: TGTGCCAGTACCCCCTTCGCGGGAGATAGTTCCTACAATGAGCAGTTCTTC

j_gene: TRBJ1-1
abundance: NA
len: 15
d_gene: NA
v_gene: TRBV5-1
CDR3aa: CASSWEETGVTEAFF
CDR3nt: TGCGCCAGCAGCTGGGAGGAGACCGGGGTCACTGAAGCTTTCTTT

j_gene: TRBJ1-2
abundance: few
len: 14
d_gene: TRBD1
v_gene: TRBV5-1
CDR3aa: CASSLGQANYGYTF
CDR3nt: TGCGCCAGCAGCTTAGGACAGGCAAACTATGGCTACACCTTC

j_gene: TRBJ1-5
abundance: NA
len: 15
d_gene: NA
v_gene: TRBV30
CDR3aa: CAFSQGGSFYQPQHF
CDR3nt: TGTGCCTTTTCCCAGGGAGGGTCCTTCTATCAGCCCCAGCATTTT

j_gene: TRBJ2-2
abundance: NA
len: 13
d_gene: NA
v_gene: TRBV28
CDR3aa: CASSLLLTGELFF
CDR3nt: TGTGCCAGCAGTTTACTGTTGACCGGGGAGCTGTTTTTT

j_gene: TRBJ2-2
abundance: NA
len: 16
d_gene: NA
v_gene: TRBV4-2
CDR3aa: CASSQDMGRANGELFF
CDR3nt: TGTGCCAGCAGCCAAGACATGGGCAGGGCTAACGGGGAGCTGTTTTTT

j_gene: TRBJ1-5
abundance: NA
len: 13
d_gene: NA
v_gene: TRBV12-3/TRBV12-4
CDR3aa: CASRRGPYQPQHF
CDR3nt: TGTGCCAGCAGGCGAGGTCCGTATCAGCCCCAGCATTTT

j_gene: TRBJ1-5
abundance: NA
len: 14
d_gene: TRBD1
v_gene: TRBV19
CDR3aa: CASTLTGSNQPQHF
CDR3nt: TGTGCCAGCACCCTGACAGGGAGCAATCAGCCCCAGCATTTT

j_gene: TRBJ2-2
abundance: NA
len: 16
d_gene: TRBD2
v_gene: TRBV30
CDR3aa: CAWRYSGSADTGELFF
CDR3nt: TGTGCCTGGCGCTATAGCGGGAGCGCGGACACCGGGGAGCTGTTTTTT

j_gene: TRBJ1-1
abundance: NA
len: 13
d_gene: NA
v_gene: TRBV5-1
CDR3aa: CASTGHMNTEAFF
CDR3nt: TGCGCCAGCACGGGTCATATGAACACTGAAGCTTTCTTT

j_gene: TRBJ2-1
abundance: NA
len: 17
d_gene: TRBD2
v_gene: TRBV18
CDR3aa: CASSPSIPSGKYNEQFF
CDR3nt: TGTGCCAGCTCACCGTCTATCCCTAGCGGGAAATACAATGAGCAGTTCTTC

j_gene: TRBJ2-7
abundance: NA
len: 15
d_gene: TRBD1
v_gene: TRBV6-2/TRBV6-3
CDR3aa: CASSLGQGMFYEQYF
CDR3nt: TGTGCCAGCAGTTTGGGACAGGGTATGTTTTACGAGCAGTACTTC

j_gene: TRBJ2-7
abundance: once
len: 14
d_gene: TRBD1
v_gene: TRBV19
CDR3aa: CASSTYRGAYEQYF
CDR3nt: TGTGCCAGTAGTACCTACAGGGGTGCCTACGAGCAGTACTTC

j_gene: TRBJ1-1
abundance: NA
len: 13
d_gene: NA
v_gene: TRBV20-1
CDR3aa: CSASGGQGTEAFF
CDR3nt: TGCAGTGCCAGTGGGGGGCAGGGCACTGAAGCTTTCTTT

j_gene: TRBJ2-1
abundance: NA
len: 16
d_gene: TRBD2
v_gene: TRBV29-1
CDR3aa: CSVEDTSENSYNEQFF
CDR3nt: TGCAGCGTTGAAGATACTAGCGAAAACTCCTACAATGAGCAGTTCTTC

j_gene: TRBJ2-3
abundance: NA
len: 19
d_gene: TRBD2
v_gene: TRBV7-2
CDR3aa: CASSLGVGLAGPSTDTQYF
CDR3nt: TGTGCCAGCAGCTTAGGGGTCGGTCTAGCGGGACCAAGCACAGATACGCAGTATTTT

j_gene: TRBJ2-1
abundance: NA
len: 14
d_gene: TRBD2
v_gene: TRBV18
CDR3aa: CASSRGREFNEQFF
CDR3nt: TGTGCCAGCTCACGCGGGAGGGAATTCAATGAGCAGTTCTTC

j_gene: TRBJ2-7
abundance: NA
len: 21
d_gene: TRBD1
v_gene: TRBV4-3
CDR3aa: CASSQDTQRQGSLVGSYEQYF
CDR3nt: TGCGCCAGCAGCCAAGACACCCAGCGACAGGGGAGTTTAGTGGGGTCCTACGAGCAGTACTTC

j_gene: TRBJ2-2
abundance: NA
len: 14
d_gene: NA
v_gene: TRBV7-2
CDR3aa: CASSLLGSTGELFF
CDR3nt: TGTGCCAGCAGCTTACTGGGCAGCACCGGGGAGCTGTTTTTT

j_gene: TRBJ1-2
abundance: NA
len: 14
d_gene: NA
v_gene: TRBV14
CDR3aa: CASSQEQGWYGYTF
CDR3nt: TGTGCCAGCAGCCAAGAACAGGGATGGTATGGCTACACCTTC

j_gene: TRBJ2-1
abundance: NA
len: 15
d_gene: TRBD1
v_gene: TRBV7-7
CDR3aa: CASSLGQGRFDEQFF
CDR3nt: TGTGCTAGCAGCTTAGGACAGGGGCGATTTGATGAGCAGTTCTTC

j_gene: TRBJ1-5
abundance: NA
len: 13
d_gene: NA
v_gene: TRBV5-1
CDR3aa: CASSPGGSEAQHF
CDR3nt: TGCGCCAGCAGCCCGGGGGGGTCCGAGGCCCAGCATTTT

j_gene: TRBJ2-2
abundance: once
len: 15
d_gene: TRBD1
v_gene: TRBV5-1
CDR3aa: CASSADRVGTGELFF
CDR3nt: TGCGCCAGCAGCGCGGACAGGGTGGGCACCGGGGAGCTGTTTTTT

j_gene: TRBJ1-4
abundance: NA
len: 15
d_gene: TRBD1
v_gene: TRBV7-9
CDR3aa: CASSFGTAYNEKLFF
CDR3nt: TGTGCCAGCAGCTTTGGGACAGCCTATAATGAAAAACTGTTTTTT

j_gene: TRBJ2-5
abundance: NA
len: 16
d_gene: NA
v_gene: TRBV20-1
CDR3aa: CSASHGPLANQETQYF
CDR3nt: TGCAGTGCTAGTCATGGGCCCTTGGCGAACCAAGAGACCCAGTACTTC

j_gene: TRBJ1-1
abundance: NA
len: 15
d_gene: TRBD1
v_gene: TRBV6-5
CDR3aa: CASSYTGQPNTEAFF
CDR3nt: TGTGCCAGCAGTTACACGGGACAGCCGAACACTGAAGCTTTCTTT

j_gene: TRBJ2-7
abundance: NA
len: 14
d_gene: TRBD1
v_gene: TRBV18
CDR3aa: CASLPGQGSYEQYF
CDR3nt: TGTGCCAGCCTACCGGGACAGGGGTCCTACGAGCAGTACTTC

j_gene: TRBJ1-3
abundance: NA
len: 15
d_gene: NA
v_gene: TRBV2
CDR3aa: CAILRDTSSGNTIYF
CDR3nt: TGTGCCATCCTCCGGGACACGAGCTCTGGAAACACCATATATTTT

j_gene: TRBJ1-1
abundance: NA
len: 15
d_gene: TRBD1
v_gene: TRBV7-9
CDR3aa: CASSLRTGTNTEAFF
CDR3nt: TGTGCCAGCAGCCTAAGGACAGGAACGAACACTGAAGCTTTCTTT

j_gene: TRBJ2-7
abundance: NA
len: 14
d_gene: TRBD1
v_gene: TRBV18
CDR3aa: CASSAGTDRYEQYF
CDR3nt: TGTGCCAGCTCAGCCGGGACAGATCGCTACGAGCAGTACTTC

j_gene: TRBJ2-7
abundance: NA
len: 13
d_gene: NA
v_gene: TRBV7-3
CDR3aa: CASSLGGTYEQYF
CDR3nt: TGTGCCAGCAGCCTAGGGGGTACCTACGAGCAGTACTTC

j_gene: TRBJ1-5
abundance: NA
len: 14
d_gene: TRBD1
v_gene: TRBV18
CDR3aa: CASSPGQVPQPQHF
CDR3nt: TGTGCCAGCTCACCGGGACAGGTCCCTCAGCCCCAGCATTTT

j_gene: TRBJ2-1
abundance: NA
len: 17
d_gene: TRBD1
v_gene: TRBV7-6
CDR3aa: CASSLADQGAHLTEQFF
CDR3nt: TGTGCCAGCAGCTTAGCGGACCAGGGGGCGCATTTAACTGAGCAGTTCTTC

j_gene: TRBJ2-1
abundance: NA
len: 16
d_gene: TRBD2
v_gene: TRBV4-3
CDR3aa: CASSQDLAGGTNEQFF
CDR3nt: TGCGCCAGCAGCCAAGATCTGGCGGGAGGGACCAATGAGCAGTTCTTC

j_gene: TRBJ2-3
abundance: NA
len: 13
d_gene: NA
v_gene: TRBV28
CDR3aa: CASRRLTTDTQYF
CDR3nt: TGTGCCAGCAGGCGACTGACGACAGATACGCAGTATTTT

j_gene: TRBJ2-7
abundance: NA
len: 19
d_gene: TRBD1
v_gene: TRBV7-2
CDR3aa: CASSWDLLGQGARFSEQYF
CDR3nt: TGTGCCAGCAGCTGGGATCTATTGGGACAGGGGGCGCGTTTTAGCGAGCAGTACTTC

j_gene: TRBJ2-5
abundance: NA
len: 11
d_gene: NA
v_gene: TRBV20-1
CDR3aa: CSAREEGTQYF
CDR3nt: TGCAGTGCTAGAGAGGAGGGGACCCAGTACTTC

j_gene: TRBJ1-2
abundance: once
len: 13
d_gene: TRBD1
v_gene: TRBV28
CDR3aa: CASSLNRGIGYTF
CDR3nt: TGTGCCAGCAGTTTGAACAGGGGAATTGGCTACACCTTC

j_gene: TRBJ2-1
abundance: NA
len: 14
d_gene: NA
v_gene: TRBV27
CDR3aa: CARGEACSYNEQFF
CDR3nt: TGTGCCAGGGGGGAGGCTTGCTCCTACAATGAGCAGTTCTTC

j_gene: TRBJ2-3
abundance: NA
len: 15
d_gene: TRBD2
v_gene: TRBV24-1
CDR3aa: CATSDLAGGSDTQYF
CDR3nt: TGTGCCACCAGTGATCTAGCGGGAGGATCAGATACGCAGTATTTT

j_gene: TRBJ2-1
abundance: once
len: 12
d_gene: NA
v_gene: TRBV28
CDR3aa: CASSRYGNEQFF
CDR3nt: TGTGCCAGCAGTCGGTACGGGAATGAGCAGTTCTTC

j_gene: TRBJ2-1
abundance: once
len: 22
d_gene: TRBD2
v_gene: TRBV5-1
CDR3aa: CASSLAFNRGTSGTKNYNEQFF
CDR3nt: TGCGCCAGCAGCTTGGCCTTCAATAGAGGGACTAGCGGGACTAAAAACTACAATGAGCAGTTCTTC